The 6 T cell receptor beta chains listed next were all sequenced from one sample in a study of blood T cell repertoires in COVID-19 (dated by TCRdb to 2020 to 2021). Receptors were amplified or captured by the immunoSEQ multiplex PCR assay. In its TCRdb copy, this immuneACCESS table keeps in-frame sequences only and misses some clones. Where compared with another copy, unresolved V genes explain less than half of these, and the others have no known cause. In this sample the table shows tens of thousands of clones, over 75% of which occur a single time. Roughly 30% of the sample is held by the ten biggest clonotypes. The sequenced sample was peripheral blood. The receptors originated from a woman older than 75 with active or convalescent COVID-19.

The J gene is TRBJ1-4, the V gene TRBV4-1; tentative D call: TRBD1 (6 bases). From germline, CDR1 is MGHRA and CDR2 YSYEKL. V shed 1 base and J shed 8 bases, with 14 bases lying between them. The CDR3 loop spans 15 amino acids. In nucleotides, the CDR3 is TGCGCCAGCAGCCAAGTCACAGGGACGCGCGAAAAACTGTTTTTT. It translates to CASSQVTGTREKLFF.

The chain carries TRBV6-1 and TRBJ2-7, with D perhaps TRBD1 (5 bases). CDR1 is MNHNS, CDR2 SASEGT, per germline. The CDR3 is 15 amino acids. Trimming took 1 base from V and 3 from J, leaving 13 bases between them. The CDR3 loop reads CASSEGALTVYEQYF. CDR3 nucleotide sequence: TGTGCCAGCAGTGAAGGGGCCCTGACAGTCTACGAGCAGTACTTC.

This rearrangement joins TRBV19 to TRBJ1-2, with D perhaps matching TRBD1 (6 bases). CDR1 and CDR2 from the germline V gene are LNHDA and SQIVND (reference sequence). Trimming pared 7 bases from V and 4 bases from J, leaving 13 bases between. The CDR3 has 13 residues. CDR3: CASTMGGAYGYTF. CDR3 sequence (DNA): TGTGCCAGTACCATGGGGGGGGCCTATGGCTACACCTTC.

The chain uses TRBV6-2 or TRBV6-3 and TRBJ1-6, with 7 bases lining up with TRBD1. This CDR3 has 15 residues. From germline, CDR1 is MNHEY and CDR2 SVGEGT. J was trimmed by 7 bases and V by 4 bases; bases with no gene match: 7. Written as DNA, the CDR3 is TGTGCCAGCAGTTTCACCACAGGGGACAATTCACCCCTCCACTTT. It codes for CASSFTTGDNSPLHF.

The chain links TRBV27 to TRBJ2-2, with 8 bases that match TRBD1. The CDR3 loop spans 15 amino acids. Looked up from germline, CDR1 is MNHEY and CDR2 is SMNVEV (reference sequence). J was trimmed by 3 bases and V by 6 bases; bases with no gene match: 6. In nucleotides, the CDR3 is TGTGCCAGCAGCCCCGGGGACAGGTACACCGGGGAGCTGTTTTTT. It encodes CASSPGDRYTGELFF.

This chain connects TRBV14 to TRBJ2-1, with TRBD1 matching over 9 bases. This CDR3 has 15 residues. Germline loops: CDR1 SGHDN, CDR2 FVKESK. V trimming: 7 bases; J trimming: 6 bases; junction bases outside the gene matches: 10. In nucleotides, the CDR3 is TGTGCCAGCAACCCGGTGACAGGGGGTATCAATGAGCAGTTCTTC. Translation: CASNPVTGGINEQFF.